A single sample gave rise to the 12 T cell receptor beta chains below, sequenced in a study of blood T cell repertoires in COVID-19. Data came from immunoSEQ multiplex PCR; TCRdb stores just in-frame clones and leaves some out. The repertoire has some 120,000 clones, roughly nine tenths of them found once; the top ten carry about 1.9%. Sequencing was performed on peripheral blood. The receptors stem from a man between 45 and 60 years old with COVID-19, enrolled during active disease.

V usage is TRBV5-1 and J usage is TRBJ2-5; 7 bases fit TRBD2. The trim removed 9 bases at V and 3 bases at J, leaving 8 bases unmatched. Germline V CDR1 and CDR2: SGHRS, YFSETQ. The CDR3 is 13 amino acids. CDR3: CATRRGEEETQYF. The CDR3 bases are TGCGCCACTCGTCGGGGGGAGGAAGAGACCCAGTACTTC.

The V and J genes are TRBV9 and TRBJ2-5; tentative D call: TRBD1 (6 bases). This CDR3 comprises 14 residues. Germline V gene data show CDR1 as SGDLS and CDR2 as YYNGEE. V gave up 4 bases and J gave up 1 base, with 11 bases separating them. CDR3 region: CASSSQGFQETQYF. The DNA for the CDR3 is TGTGCCAGCAGCTCACAGGGCTTCCAAGAGACCCAGTACTTC.

This clone was detected only once. This sequence joins TRBV6-5 and TRBJ2-1, with D possibly TRBD1 on 6 matching bases. V shed 7 bases and J shed 0 bases, with 13 bases lying between them. Per germline, CDR1 MNHEY and CDR2 SVGAGI. The CDR3 runs to 15 residues. The CDR3 is CASTRDRSSYNEQFF. The CDR3 DNA sequence: TGTGCCAGCACCCGAGACAGGAGCTCCTACAATGAGCAGTTCTTC.

This chain links TRBV30 with TRBJ2-1; TRBD2 agrees at 9 bases. In germline, CDR1 is GTSNPN, CDR2 SVGIG (reference sequence). The CDR3 is 15 residues long. V was clipped by 0 bases and J by 9 bases; unmatched bases: 9. CDR3 protein: CAWSVGSGRHGEQFF. The CDR3 region has the DNA TGTGCCTGGAGTGTAGGTAGCGGGAGACACGGTGAGCAGTTCTTC.

This clone has only one observation. The J gene is TRBJ2-2, the V gene TRBV14; D is uncertain. The CDR3 loop spans 13 amino acids. The germline V gene encodes CDR1 SGHDN and CDR2 FVKESK. Trimming took 6 bases from V and 0 from J, leaving 5 bases between them. CDR3 loop: CASRTTNTGELFF. CDR3 nucleotides: TGTGCCAGCAGAACAACGAACACCGGGGAGCTGTTTTTT.

This rearrangement joins TRBV6-5 to TRBJ1-5, with 10 bases that match TRBD1. The CDR3 is made up of 15 amino acids. With V trimmed by 2 bases and J by 7 bases, 5 bases remained unmatched. CDR1 is MNHEY, CDR2 SVGAGI, per germline. This CDR3 reads CASSYAGTGEQPQHF. CDR3 nucleotide sequence: TGTGCCAGCAGTTACGCCGGGACAGGGGAGCAGCCCCAGCATTTT.

The V and J genes are TRBV11-2 and TRBJ2-7; 15 bases are shared with TRBD2. Germline CDR1 SGHAT, CDR2 FQNNGV. CDR3 size: 18 residues. With V trimmed by 3 bases and J by 4 bases, 10 bases remained unmatched. The DNA of the CDR3 is TGTGCCAGCAGCTTCCGGACTAGCGGGAGGGCCCTCTTGTACGAGCAGTACTTC. Amino acid sequence: CASSFRTSGRALLYEQYF.

The J gene is TRBJ2-5, the V gene TRBV5-1, with 9 bases matching TRBD1. Unmatched junction bases numbered 6, after V lost 4 bases and J lost 5 bases. This CDR3 has 14 amino acids. The germline V gene has CDR1 SGHRS and CDR2 YFSETQ. DNA of the CDR3: TGCGCCAGCAGCAAGACAGGGGGGTTGGAGACCCAGTACTTC. Protein sequence: CASSKTGGLETQYF.

The V gene is TRBV28, the J gene TRBJ1-2, with TRBD1 matching 7 bases. This CDR3 spans 14 amino acids. After removal of 6 bases from V and 0 bases from J, the junction contained 4 bases not matched to a gene. Germline assignment: CDR1 MDHEN and CDR2 SYDVKM. Here the CDR3 DNA reads TGTGCCAGCAGCGGACAGGAGCCTAACTATGGCTACACCTTC. Protein sequence: CASSGQEPNYGYTF.

CDR3 protein: CASTYLAGQETQYF. CDR3 nucleotide sequence: TGTGCCAGCACCTACCTAGCGGGCCAAGAGACCCAGTACTTC. The chain is built from TRBV7-2 and TRBJ2-5, with 8 bases fitting TRBD2. Per germline, CDR1 SGHTA and CDR2 FQGNSA. The CDR3 contains 14 residues. V shed 7 bases, J shed 1 base, and the junction held 5 bases outside the gene matches.

This clone showed up just once. This chain uses TRBV7-8 with TRBJ1-6; D might be TRBD1 (5 bases). Germline CDR1 and CDR2: SGHVS and FQNEAQ. The CDR3 loop spans 15 amino acids. V lost 1 base to trimming and J lost 7 bases, with 11 bases between them. This chain's CDR3 is CASSLGTGRNSPLHF. The CDR3 DNA sequence: TGTGCCAGCAGCTTAGGAACAGGACGGAATTCACCCCTCCACTTT.

The V call is TRBV11-2, the J call TRBJ2-5, with a weak D call TRBD2 (7 bases). Per germline, CDR1 SGHAT and CDR2 FQNNGV. The CDR3 runs 15 residues. V was clipped by 4 bases and J by 5 bases, with 17 bases between them. The CDR3, as DNA: TGTGCCAGCAGCTCCCTCCTGGGGAGGGGGGAGACCCAGTACTTC. Encoded protein: CASSSLLGRGETQYF.